This T cell receptor (beta chain) was identified during a study of neurological immune-mediated disorders (dated by TCRdb to the late 2010s). The study in broad terms: The study compared peripheral blood TCR-beta repertoires of HTLV-I-associated myelopathy (HAM/TSP) patients, multiple sclerosis patients and healthy controls using UMI-based sequencing. Alongside PBMC samples, the set of about 100 TCR-beta libraries contained longitudinal samples, technical triplicates, and paired CD4+ and CD8+ T-cell subsets that had been sorted. The cohort included approximately 68 subjects: some 14 with HAM/TSP, roughly 35 with multiple sclerosis, and some 20 healthy controls. Summary of the overall study and its limitations: TCR clonal expansion was greatest in HAM/TSP patients and smallest in MS patients, who ranked below even healthy controls. Expanded clones from different subjects shared no identical CDR3 amino acid sequences, which suggests that TCR-beta repertoires were private in all groups.

The CDR3 contains 13 residues, cysteine and phenylalanine counted. Solely the CDR3 DNA is kept, with 39 bases framed from the first base. Reading the germline V gene gives CDR1 MNHEY and CDR2 SVGAGI. V lost 6 bases and J lost 3 bases; the stretch between them is 11 bases long. To synthesize cDNA, template-switch 5'RACE was performed with a primer carrying a 10-nucleotide random unique molecular identifier so that each TCR transcript was tagged. Every sequencing run covered 15-18 subjects and yielded more than 160 million TCR-beta sequences. The RNeasy kit was used to extract total RNA. The KAPA Real-time Library Amplification kit was used to amplify TCR-beta VDJ regions with primers targeting the TCR constant region and the 5'RACE anchor. Sample indexes and Illumina adaptors were added in a first PCR, after which library yield was increased in a second PCR. After Ampure bead purification, the TCR product of roughly 650 bp was size-selected on a 2% E-gel SizeSelection system. Library quality was checked on a Bioanalyzer, concentration was measured with Qubit, and libraries were quantified with the Kapa Library Quantification kit before pooling. Libraries were sequenced paired-end 2 x 150 bp on an Illumina HiSeq 2500. To increase sequence diversity, roughly 24-32% phiX was spiked into each library pool. The authors processed their data as follows. Quality-filtered reads were processed with the UMI-based MiGEC pipeline, which removed over 75% of raw TCR sequences during error correction. IMGT germline references were used for alignment of VDJ genes, and clonotypes were defined by a unique CDR3 amino acid sequence together with V-J genes. Clonal expansion, Shannon diversity and CDR3 relatedness were evaluated with VDJtools (CalcPairwiseDistances, ClusterSamples), while phylogenetic trees were built in CLCbio workbench. A clone was classed as expanded if it had 8 or more unique UMIs, a cutoff based on coefficient-of-variation modelling across technical triplicates. TCRdb reworked the public reads: Q25 trimming with fastp, MiXCR clone assembly, productive beta chains retained. Here each entry gathers all rows of one CDR3 protein and keeps the most common genes and DNA. V and J calls and clone size were set by TCRdb, not the authors. Within this sample are about 84,000 distinct CDR3 sequences, with 10% of them counted one time only. The biggest ten clones account for 1.8% of the sample.

The healthy controls were volunteers from a blood bank in Maryland, USA. Libraries from unsorted PBMCs were made from 2 million PBMCs kept in RNAlater at -80 degrees C until RNA extraction. Peripheral blood underwent Ficoll-Hypaque density gradient centrifugation to isolate PBMCs, which were then cryopreserved in liquid nitrogen. This clonotype has at least ten counts. The antigen it recognizes is unknown. No qualities accompany the bases; no much larger clone lies one base away. The chain employs TRBV6-5 and TRBJ1-2, with a weak D call of TRBD1 (6 bases match). The sample comprised PBMCs. The origin of this receptor is a man aged 40-50 years in good health. The nucleotides are TGTGCCAGCAGCGCACAGGGATACTATGGCTACACCTTC. It encodes CASSAQGYYGYTF.